Sequencing of this T cell receptor beta chain was carried out in a study of control samples from healthy donors and cancer patients. Clones were sequenced by immunoSEQ multiplex PCR, and TCRdb holds only the in-frame ones, with some missing. The sample comprises some 100,000 clones, about 91% of which are singletons, and 13% to 15% rests with the top ten. There are 17 residues in the CDR3. Germline V lookup: CDR1 LGHDT, CDR2 YNNKEL (reference sequence). V lost 4 bases, J lost 4 bases, and 21 bases lay in between. The chain couples TRBV3-1 (or the pseudogene TRBV3-2) to TRBJ2-3, with D maybe TRBD1 (6 bases). Sequenced sample: blood. The clonotype comes from a man aged 30-40 years in good health. The CDR3 region has the DNA TGTGCCAGCAGCCCCCTATCAGGACAGCGTTCCCCAGATACGCAGTATTTT. Encoded protein: CASSPLSGQRSPDTQYF.